This record concerns one T cell receptor beta chain sequence. It lacks a known antigen. No much larger clone is present one base from it, and per-base qualities are unavailable. This specimen's time point label, per the study, means: pretreatment peripheral blood. A cohort of more than 25 patients with locally advanced or metastatic urothelial carcinoma, treated at Memorial Sloan Kettering on a trial protocol, was included. Peripheral blood mononuclear cells were collected pretreatment and during treatment, with between 1 and 8 total time points obtained per patient. The Qiagen DNeasy Blood extraction kit was used to purify genomic DNA from total PBMCs and tumor samples. Collected pretreatment and during treatment, PBMCs were isolated and stored as previously described. Synthetic TCR analog templates were spiked into each PCR so that absolute template abundance could be estimated from read counts. Using the immunoSEQ assay, TCRbeta CDR3 regions were amplified from genomic DNA with bias-controlled V and J gene primers. Sequencing of rearranged TCRbeta segments was performed at approximately 20X coverage. Per the source publication's procedure: Clustering was used to correct sequencing errors, and CDR3s were annotated against IMGT so that V, D and J genes could be assigned. Downstream analyses used only productive TCRbeta rearrangements and left out out-of-frame or stop-codon sequences. Clonality was computed as one minus Shannon entropy normalized by the log of the number of unique productive sequences. Fisher's exact test with Benjamini-Hochberg correction, using a cutoff of adjusted p below 0.01, was how clones that differed between time points or between blood and tumor were identified. TCRdb limited this immuneACCESS table to in-frame rearrangements with V and J called. A share of clones is missing; checked studies link under half to unresolved V genes, and the rest is unexplained. V and J calls and clone size are as listed in that table; D and trimming were resolved from the DNA. The sample data list tens of thousands of clones, and 70% to 90% of these were observed just once. Together, the top ten hold around 15% of the sample.

The CDR3 spans 15 residues, from the cysteine through the phenylalanine. The only DNA kept is the CDR3, 45 bases in frame from the first base. The germline V gene (reference sequence) yields SGHNT for CDR1 and YYREEE for CDR2. Trimming removed 4 bases from V and 5 bases from J; the gene matches leave 7 bases unexplained. This record comes from a study of PD-L1 blockade in urothelial cancer (dated by TCRdb to about 2017). About the investigation overall: Therapy was started in 2014 for all patients, and atezolizumab 1,200 mg was administered intravenously every 3 weeks. About 85% of the 29 patients were identified as males with urothelial cancer of bladder origin, and a prior smoking history was reported by 18 of 29 patients. An ECOG performance status of 0 or 1 was recorded for the patients, and 0 to 3 prior chemotherapy regimens had been received by the patients. Blood samples were analyzed at 3 weeks after treatment start (second dose) and at 6 weeks after treatment start. Blood samples yielded a median of roughly 150,000 T cells and around 80,000 unique TCRs, with median clonality approximately 0.08. The study was an exploratory multi-omic analysis of somatic, immune and clinical correlates of response to PD-L1 blockade with atezolizumab in urothelial cancer. Pretreatment tumor samples, along with matched peripheral blood collected serially before and after atezolizumab treatment, underwent TCR sequencing. Progression-free survival longer than 6 months counted as durable clinical benefit, and TCR features were additionally tested against both progression-free and overall survival. Whole exome sequencing and RNA sequencing of pretreatment tumors were performed alongside TCR sequencing in the same patients. About 10 patients achieved durable clinical benefit and 20 did not. Under 30 patients had pretreatment blood TCR-seq, roughly 24 had at least one posttreatment blood collection, and roughly 24 had tumor TCR-seq. What the authors observed across the whole study: Small sample size (n ≈ 29) and many exploratory analyses mean the results are intended to be hypothesis-generating. Greater expansion of tumor-associated TCR clones in peripheral blood 3 weeks after the start of treatment was observed in patients with durable benefit (n ≈ 22, p = 0.022). Improved progression-free and overall survival was found to be associated with pretreatment peripheral blood TCR clonality below the median.

The TCR sequence derives from a man between 60 and 75 years old with urothelial cancer. Sequences were derived from PBMCs, sampled around atezolizumab (anti-PD-L1) treatment. The V and J genes are TRBV5-4 and TRBJ2-1, with TRBD1 identical over 9 junction bases. In nucleotides, the sequence is TGTGCCAGCAGCAGACCGGGACAGGGTGACAATGAGCAGTTCTTC. This sequence encodes CASSRPGQGDNEQFF.